The T cell receptor (beta chain) described here comes from a study of blood T cell repertoires in COVID-19. As for the study in general: Sample material is recorded as cDNA or gDNA derived from T cells, B-cell-depleted T cells, or PBMCs.

V trimming: 4 bases; J trimming: 8 bases; junction bases outside the gene matches: 4. There are 12 residues in the CDR3. The table came from immunoSEQ multiplex PCR; TCRdb's copy has only in-frame clones and leaves some out. The repertoire holds under 300,000 clones, 85% to 90% seen once, with approximately 1.8% in the top ten. This TCR was recovered from a woman in her sixties or seventies who had recovered from COVID-19. Sequenced: PBMCs or T cells enriched from blood (not recorded which). This chain links TRBV12-3 or TRBV12-4 with TRBJ1-2, with TRBD1 identical over 7 bases. CDR3 sequence reads: CASSYYRGGYTF. CDR3 coding DNA: TGTGCCAGCAGTTACTACAGGGGCGGCTACACCTTC.